The 20 T cell receptor beta chains below all came from one sample that was sequenced in a study of blood T cells in healthy people across ages. A second PCR of 7 to 11 cycles used a sample-barcoded 5' primer and a J-beta primer mix. Each CDR3 protein is one row after TCRdb ran MiXCR on the 5' RACE reads. Of roughly 790,000 distinct CDR3 sequences listed, roughly two fifths are singletons. Sample: blood. These TCRs come from a woman aged 60 to 75 in good health.

This chain joins TRBV20-1 and TRBJ1-1, with 8 bases aligning to TRBD1. After removal of 6 bases from V and 5 bases from J, the junction contained 8 bases not matched to a gene. The CDR3 runs 13 residues. The V gene's germline CDR1 is DFQATT and CDR2 SNEGSKA (reference sequence). The CDR3 loop reads CSAHTGGWTEAFF. The CDR3, as DNA: TGCAGTGCGCATACAGGGGGATGGACTGAAGCTTTCTTT.

Only a few counts were recorded for this clonotype. A much bigger clone sits one base away, suggesting this may be a read error. The genes are TRBV4-2 and TRBJ2-3; 8 bases are a match to TRBD2. The CDR3 has 15 residues. The V segment lost 6 bases and the J segment 4 bases; nucleotides outside the gene matches: 9. CDR1 LGHNA and CDR2 YNFKEQ come from the germline V gene. The CDR3, as DNA: TGTGCCAGCAGACGAGCGGGGGAGACCCCAGATACGCAGTATTTT. It is translated as CASRRAGETPDTQYF.

V and J are TRBV7-2 and TRBJ1-5; 8 nucleotides line up with TRBD1. This CDR3 is built from 15 residues. Germline V gene lookup returns CDR1 SGHTA and CDR2 FQGNSA. The trim removed 2 bases at V and 5 bases at J, leaving 5 bases unmatched. Written as DNA, the CDR3 is TGTGCCAGCAGCTTATGGGCAGGGGGCGATCAGCCCCAGCATTTT. Its translation: CASSLWAGGDQPQHF.

The CDR3 sequence is CSARDFLESQETQYF. The CDR3 DNA follows: TGCAGTGCTAGAGATTTTTTAGAAAGCCAAGAGACCCAGTACTTC. The chain combines TRBV20-1 with TRBJ2-5, with no clear D. CDR1 and CDR2 (germline): DFQATT, SNEGSKA (reference sequence). The CDR3 length is 15 residues. The V and J ends lost 0 bases and 1 base respectively, with 12 bases between them.

A word on this clonotype: This may stem from a read error, because a much larger clone lies one nucleotide away. As DNA, the CDR3 is TGTGCCAGCAGCGTAGGGGGGGCAATAGATACGCAGTATTTT. Its protein is CASSVGGAIDTQYF. This chain connects TRBV7-2 to TRBJ2-3, with D maybe TRBD2 (7 bases). This CDR3 is built from 14 residues. Germline CDR1 and CDR2: SGHTA and FQGNSA. V was pared by 5 bases and J by 5 bases, with 14 bases between.

This clonotype was seen a few times. V gene TRBV28 combines with J gene TRBJ2-7; 7 positions match TRBD2. This CDR3 has 14 residues. Germline lookup yields CDR1 MDHEN and CDR2 SYDVKM. The V gene end was trimmed by 1 base and the J gene end by 3 bases; junction bases not matched to a gene: 3. The CDR3, as DNA: TGTGCCAGCAGTTTATATAGCGGGCACTACGAGCAGTACTTC. It specifies CASSLYSGHYEQYF. The variable domain in full, completed from reference TRBV28 and TRBJ2-7, reads DVKVTQSSRYLVKRTGEKVFLECVQDMDHENMFWYRQDPGLGLRLIYFSYDVKMKEKGDIPEGYSVSREKKERFSLILESASTNQTSMYLCASSLYSGHYEQYFGPGTRLTVT.

This clonotype was recorded a few times. The chain joins TRBV30 to TRBJ2-3; 10 bases agree with TRBD1. The CDR3 length is 15 residues. Germline CDR1 is GTSNPN and CDR2 is SVGIG (reference sequence). Germline trimming cut 2 bases from V and 1 base from J; bases unmatched to any gene: 3. The chain's CDR3 is CAWSTGTGGTDTQYF. CDR3 in DNA: TGTGCCTGGAGTACCGGGACAGGGGGCACAGATACGCAGTATTTT.

The V and J genes are TRBV7-9 and TRBJ2-7; 8 bases are shared with TRBD1. V lost 4 bases, J lost 2 bases, and 7 bases stayed unmatched. Germline V gene sequence: CDR1 SEHNR, CDR2 FQNEAQ (reference sequence). This CDR3 has 15 residues. CDR3 DNA: TGTGCCAGCAGCTCCCAGACGACAGGGGCCTACGAGCAGTACTTC. Protein product: CASSSQTTGAYEQYF.

In nucleotides, the CDR3 is TGCGCCAGCAGCCAAGGAGAGGACGAGGCGCAATCCTACGAGCAGTACTTC. Translation gives CASSQGEDEAQSYEQYF. The V and J genes are TRBV4-1 and TRBJ2-7, with D uncertain. The germline gives CDR1 MGHRA, CDR2 YSYEKL. This CDR3 region has 17 residues. The V end lost 1 base, the J end lost 1 base, and 17 bases lay between the germline ends.

This clonotype was seen more than once but under ten times. The V call is TRBV10-3, the J call TRBJ1-6, with D perhaps TRBD1 (5 bases). CDR3 length: 13 residues. Trimming cost V 8 bases and J 8 bases, with 13 bases left between them. Germline CDR1 reads ENHRY; CDR2 reads SYGVKD. For the CDR3, the DNA is TGTGCCATCGGGGGTGACGGGGATTCACCCCTCCACTTT. Amino acids: CAIGGDGDSPLHF.

As concerns this clonotype: Relative to the germline gene, one junction end is altered; a read error may explain this. The CDR3 region has the DNA TGTGCCAGCAGCCAGAGGACAGGACAAAATGAAAACCTGTTTTTT. It yields the protein CASSQRTGQNENLFF. The chain has TRBV7-2 and TRBJ1-4; 7 bases fit TRBD1. The CDR3 runs to 15 residues. The germline gives CDR1 SGHTA, CDR2 FQGNSA.

The rearrangement links TRBV27 to TRBJ2-1; perhaps TRBD2 as D (6 bases). Germline V gene data show CDR1 as MNHEY and CDR2 as SMNVEV (reference sequence). CDR3 size: 16 residues. The ends were cut back, 2 bases at V and 9 bases at J, with 20 bases in the middle. The CDR3 nucleotides are TGTGCCAGCAGTTTAGGGGCGGGAAGGTCTGGGAGTGAGCAGTTCTTC. It encodes CASSLGAGRSGSEQFF.

Comments on this clonotype: One junction end disagrees with the germline gene, perhaps due to a read error. V usage is TRBV6-2 or TRBV6-3 and J usage is TRBJ1-2, with 8 bases lining up with TRBD1. The CDR3 runs to 12 residues. CDR1 is MNHEY, CDR2 SVGEGT, per germline. CDR3 sequence (DNA): TGTGCCAGCAGCGGTACAGGGGGTGGCTGCACCTTC. It codes for CASSGTGGGCTF.

This clonotype was counted only a few times. The chain carries TRBV5-1 and TRBJ2-5; 8 positions match TRBD2. The CDR3 is made up of 17 amino acids. CDR1 and CDR2 (germline): SGHRS, YFSETQ. Trimming took 4 bases from V and 5 from J; bases not matched to a gene: 16. The CDR3 protein is CASSPEERGPPRETQYF. In DNA form, the CDR3 reads TGCGCCAGCAGCCCCGAGGAGCGGGGGCCACCCCGGGAGACCCAGTACTTC.

This clonotype was seen a handful of times. The V and J genes are TRBV6-5 and TRBJ2-3; D not certain. CDR1 is MNHEY, CDR2 SVGAGI, per germline. The CDR3 is 15 residues long. V was cut by 6 bases and J by 4 bases, with 17 bases left in between. The chain's CDR3 is CASSLQLSSADTQYF. The CDR3 DNA reads as TGTGCCAGCAGCCTACAGCTATCCTCGGCAGATACGCAGTATTTT.

This clonotype has more than one count but fewer than ten. The chain has TRBV5-1 and TRBJ2-1; D perhaps matches TRBD1 (6 bases). This CDR3 has 13 residues. Germline CDR1 SGHRS, CDR2 YFSETQ. With 4 bases removed from V and 14 bases from J, the gap between germline ends came to 19 bases. CDR3 nucleotides: TGCGCCAGCAGCGCACAACAGGGTGAGGTAGAGTTCTTC. Its protein is CASSAQQGEVEFF.

This clonotype was counted many times. The rearrangement links TRBV10-3 to TRBJ1-2, with TRBD1 matching over 9 bases. The CDR3 has 13 residues. Losses at the gene ends were 10 bases for V and 3 bases for J; bases not matched to a gene: 6. Per germline, CDR1 ENHRY and CDR2 SYGVKD. The CDR3: CATNRDRDYGYTF. CDR3 in DNA: TGTGCCACTAACCGGGACAGGGACTATGGCTACACCTTC.

There are many counts of this clonotype. CDR3 sequence: CASSQSAHSVEQFF. CDR3 DNA: TGCGCCAGCAGCCAATCGGCGCACAGTGTCGAGCAGTTCTTC. The chain recombines TRBV4-3 with TRBJ2-1, with no clear D. Trimming shortened V by 2 bases and J by 10 bases, and 15 bases separated the two germline ends. Germline V gene lookup returns CDR1 LGHNA and CDR2 YSLEER. The CDR3 loop spans 14 amino acids.

This chain joins TRBV9 and TRBJ2-4; possibly TRBD1 for D (6 bases). Trimming cost V 3 bases and J 6 bases, with 16 bases left between them. The CDR3 loop spans 15 amino acids. Germline V lookup: CDR1 SGDLS, CDR2 YYNGEE. CDR3 bases: TGTGCCAGCAGCGCCAACAGGGACGAGGGAAACATTCAGTACTTC. It translates to CASSANRDEGNIQYF. Full variable domain (remainder filled in from reference TRBV9 and TRBJ2-4): DSGVTQTPKHLITATGQRVTLRCSPRSGDLSVYWYQQSLDQGLQFLIQYYNGEERAKGNILERFSAQQFPDLHSELNLSSLELGDSALYFCASSANRDEGNIQYFGAGTRLSVL.

The chain carries TRBV29-1 and TRBJ2-3; 11 bases match TRBD2. CDR3 length: 14 amino acids. V dropped 4 bases and J dropped 6; count of bases not matched to a gene: 6. Germline CDR1 reads SQVTM; CDR2 reads ANQGSEA. The CDR3 DNA follows: TGCAGCGTTGTTAGCGGGGGGGCTTTGGATACGCAGTATTTT. It is translated as CSVVSGGALDTQYF.